This is a list of T cell receptor beta chains from one sample in a study of human T cells and chemical hapten exposure. TCRdb passed the RACE reads through MiXCR, listing each CDR3 protein once. The sample contains tens of thousands of distinct CDR3 sequences, roughly 10% of which appear only once. The sequences come from whole blood, collected in connection with sensitization to the hapten diphenylcyclopropenone (DPC). These receptors came from a woman in her 50s with alopecia areata. Some clones in this sample may be carry-over from other donors' samples. Both conserved end residues are part of each CDR3. The D gene is left open where the match is weak. Clone size is not always given. Where it is, it says once, few, many or a class for expanded clones.

CDR3 length: 15; clone size: .; D gene: .; J gene: TRBJ2-5; V gene: TRBV9; CDR3 protein: CASSGTGHKTETQYF; CDR3 DNA: TGTGCCAGCAGCGGAACGGGACACAAGACAGAGACCCAGTACTTC
CDR3 length: 13; clone size: many; D gene: TRBD2; J gene: TRBJ2-2; V gene: TRBV20-1; CDR3 protein: CSITREWGGELFF; CDR3 DNA: TGCAGCATTACGCGGGAGTGGGGCGGGGAGCTGTTTTTT
CDR3 length: 11; clone size: many; D gene: .; J gene: TRBJ2-5; V gene: TRBV28; CDR3 protein: CASSLRETQYF; CDR3 DNA: TGTGCCAGCAGTTTGCGAGAGACCCAGTACTTC
CDR3 length: 21; clone size: few; D gene: .; J gene: TRBJ2-2; V gene: TRBV5-6; CDR3 protein: CASSLAEGALLERENTGELFF; CDR3 DNA: TGTGCCAGCAGCTTGGCCGAGGGGGCTCTCCTTGAGCGGGAGAACACCGGGGAGCTGTTTTTT
CDR3 length: 15; clone size: many; D gene: TRBD1; J gene: TRBJ2-2; V gene: TRBV2; CDR3 protein: CASSRQGANTGELFF; CDR3 DNA: TGTGCCAGCAGTAGACAGGGGGCGAACACCGGGGAGCTGTTTTTT
CDR3 length: 14; clone size: .; D gene: TRBD1; J gene: TRBJ2-1; V gene: TRBV15; CDR3 protein: CATSRGQGYNEQFF; CDR3 DNA: TGTGCCACCAGCAGGGGACAGGGATACAATGAGCAGTTCTTC
CDR3 length: 16; clone size: few; D gene: TRBD2; J gene: TRBJ2-1; V gene: TRBV4-3; CDR3 protein: CASSPGLAGSYNEQFF; CDR3 DNA: TGCGCCAGCAGCCCTGGTCTAGCGGGCTCCTACAATGAGCAGTTCTTC
CDR3 length: 15; clone size: few; D gene: TRBD2; J gene: TRBJ2-1; V gene: TRBV14; CDR3 protein: CASSQAGRVYNEQFF; CDR3 DNA: TGTGCCAGCAGCCAAGCAGGGAGGGTTTACAATGAGCAGTTCTTC
CDR3 length: 22; clone size: few; D gene: TRBD2; J gene: TRBJ2-2; V gene: TRBV10-3; CDR3 protein: CAISDPPNSGIFVDLNTGELFF; CDR3 DNA: TGTGCCATCAGTGACCCCCCTAATAGCGGGATATTTGTAGATCTGAACACCGGGGAGCTGTTTTTT
CDR3 length: 15; clone size: few; D gene: .; J gene: TRBJ1-4; V gene: TRBV3-1; CDR3 protein: CASSPTGTKTEKLFF; CDR3 DNA: TGTGCCAGCAGCCCGACCGGGACAAAAACTGAAAAACTGTTTTTT
CDR3 length: 12; clone size: .; D gene: .; J gene: TRBJ2-7; V gene: TRBV30; CDR3 protein: CATQGAPYEQYF; CDR3 DNA: TGTGCCACCCAAGGGGCGCCCTACGAGCAGTACTTC
CDR3 length: 12; clone size: .; D gene: .; J gene: TRBJ2-5; V gene: TRBV29-1; CDR3 protein: CSVGYTQETQYF; CDR3 DNA: TGCAGCGTTGGTTACACTCAAGAGACCCAGTACTTC
CDR3 length: 15; clone size: few; D gene: TRBD1; J gene: TRBJ2-7; V gene: TRBV20-1; CDR3 protein: CSARVRSGGAYEQYF; CDR3 DNA: TGCAGTGCTAGGGTTCGGTCAGGGGGCGCGTACGAGCAGTACTTC
CDR3 length: 16; clone size: .; D gene: .; J gene: TRBJ2-3; V gene: TRBV5-1; CDR3 protein: CASSLGGAVSTDTQYF; CDR3 DNA: TGCGCCAGCAGCTTAGGGGGGGCCGTAAGCACAGATACGCAGTATTTT
CDR3 length: 15; clone size: many; D gene: .; J gene: TRBJ1-3; V gene: TRBV6-6; CDR3 protein: CASSEPGYSGNTIYF; CDR3 DNA: TGTGCCAGCAGTGAGCCGGGATACTCTGGAAACACCATATATTTT
CDR3 length: 11; clone size: few; D gene: .; J gene: TRBJ2-5; V gene: TRBV28; CDR3 protein: CASRSQETQYF; CDR3 DNA: TGTGCCAGCAGGTCCCAAGAGACCCAGTACTTC
CDR3 length: 13; clone size: many; D gene: .; J gene: TRBJ1-1; V gene: TRBV29-1; CDR3 protein: CSVGRFGNTEAFF; CDR3 DNA: TGCAGCGTCGGCAGGTTCGGAAACACTGAAGCTTTCTTT
CDR3 length: 14; clone size: many; D gene: .; J gene: TRBJ2-7; V gene: TRBV30; CDR3 protein: CAWSVGGSSYEQYF; CDR3 DNA: TGTGCCTGGAGTGTAGGGGGGAGCTCCTACGAGCAGTACTTC
CDR3 length: 15; clone size: few; D gene: TRBD2; J gene: TRBJ2-3; V gene: TRBV11-1; CDR3 protein: CASSRSGRSTDTQYF; CDR3 DNA: TGTGCCAGCAGCCGTAGCGGGAGGAGCACAGATACGCAGTATTTT
CDR3 length: 15; clone size: many; D gene: .; J gene: TRBJ2-3; V gene: TRBV15; CDR3 protein: CATSRDRAVTDTQYF; CDR3 DNA: TGTGCCACCAGCAGAGATAGGGCTGTCACAGATACGCAGTATTTT
CDR3 length: 12; clone size: many; D gene: .; J gene: TRBJ1-1; V gene: TRBV29-1; CDR3 protein: CSVVQGPTEAFF; CDR3 DNA: TGCAGCGTCGTACAGGGCCCCACTGAAGCTTTCTTT
CDR3 length: 14; clone size: .; D gene: TRBD2; J gene: TRBJ2-5; V gene: TRBV28; CDR3 protein: CASSFPGGQETQYF; CDR3 DNA: TGTGCCAGCAGTTTTCCGGGAGGGCAAGAGACCCAGTACTTC
CDR3 length: 20; clone size: many; D gene: .; J gene: TRBJ2-7; V gene: TRBV11-2; CDR3 protein: CASSLTRTGLAPQSSYEQYF; CDR3 DNA: TGTGCCAGCAGCTTAACCCGGACAGGACTAGCCCCTCAAAGCTCCTACGAGCAGTACTTC
CDR3 length: 18; clone size: many; D gene: .; J gene: TRBJ1-6; V gene: TRBV30; CDR3 protein: CAWSVEARRSSYNSPLHF; CDR3 DNA: TGTGCCTGGAGTGTAGAAGCCAGAAGAAGCTCCTATAATTCACCCCTCCACTTT
CDR3 length: 16; clone size: few; D gene: TRBD1; J gene: TRBJ1-6; V gene: TRBV6-2/TRBV6-3; CDR3 protein: CASRSTTGGYNSPLHF; CDR3 DNA: TGTGCCAGCAGATCCACGACAGGGGGATATAATTCACCCCTCCACTTT
CDR3 length: 17; clone size: .; D gene: TRBD2; J gene: TRBJ2-1; V gene: TRBV20-1; CDR3 protein: CSASKTSGGASYNEQFF; CDR3 DNA: TGCAGTGCTTCCAAGACTAGCGGGGGGGCCTCTTACAATGAGCAGTTCTTC
CDR3 length: 12; clone size: .; D gene: .; J gene: TRBJ1-2; V gene: TRBV6-5; CDR3 protein: CASSQQGYGYTF; CDR3 DNA: TGTGCCAGCAGTCAACAGGGCTATGGCTACACCTTC
CDR3 length: 14; clone size: few; D gene: TRBD1; J gene: TRBJ1-2; V gene: TRBV9; CDR3 protein: CASSPTHRGLSYTF; CDR3 DNA: TGTGCCAGCAGCCCAACGCACAGGGGACTGAGCTACACCTTC
CDR3 length: 16; clone size: few; D gene: TRBD1; J gene: TRBJ1-5; V gene: TRBV6-1; CDR3 protein: CASSRDRQSLGQPQHF; CDR3 DNA: TGTGCCAGCAGTCGGGACAGACAATCACTAGGCCAGCCCCAGCATTTT
CDR3 length: 18; clone size: many; D gene: .; J gene: TRBJ1-1; V gene: TRBV14; CDR3 protein: CASSQDTPANLLRTEAFF; CDR3 DNA: TGTGCCAGCAGCCAAGATACCCCGGCAAACCTACTTAGGACTGAAGCTTTCTTT
CDR3 length: 12; clone size: few; D gene: .; J gene: TRBJ1-5; V gene: TRBV28; CDR3 protein: CAVSAGHQPQHF; CDR3 DNA: TGTGCCGTCTCCGCGGGCCATCAGCCCCAGCATTTT
CDR3 length: 13; clone size: few; D gene: TRBD1; J gene: TRBJ1-4; V gene: TRBV29-1; CDR3 protein: CSVKTGAGEKLFF; CDR3 DNA: TGCAGCGTCAAAACAGGGGCGGGAGAAAAACTGTTTTTT
CDR3 length: 16; clone size: many; D gene: TRBD1; J gene: TRBJ1-1; V gene: TRBV5-8; CDR3 protein: CASSRGTGRMNTEAFF; CDR3 DNA: TGTGCCAGCAGCCGGGGGACAGGAAGAATGAACACTGAAGCTTTCTTT
CDR3 length: 13; clone size: many; D gene: .; J gene: TRBJ2-2; V gene: TRBV2; CDR3 protein: CASTRENTGELFF; CDR3 DNA: TGTGCCAGCACCCGGGAGAACACCGGGGAGCTGTTTTTT
CDR3 length: 16; clone size: .; D gene: .; J gene: TRBJ1-5; V gene: TRBV18; CDR3 protein: CASSPAASYSNQPQHF; CDR3 DNA: TGTGCCAGCTCACCAGCGGCTTCATATAGCAATCAGCCCCAGCATTTT
CDR3 length: 14; clone size: medium-sized; D gene: .; J gene: TRBJ1-5; V gene: TRBV2; CDR3 protein: CASSESSWGQPQHF; CDR3 DNA: TGTGCCAGCAGTGAAAGCAGTTGGGGTCAGCCCCAGCATTTT
CDR3 length: 17; clone size: many; D gene: TRBD2; J gene: TRBJ2-1; V gene: TRBV14; CDR3 protein: CASSQDRRLAGAGEQFF; CDR3 DNA: TGTGCCAGCAGCCAAGATCGAAGACTAGCGGGGGCGGGGGAGCAGTTCTTC
CDR3 length: 14; clone size: many; D gene: .; J gene: TRBJ1-6; V gene: TRBV3-1; CDR3 protein: CASRPEADNSPLHF; CDR3 DNA: TGTGCCAGCAGACCGGAGGCAGATAATTCACCCCTCCACTTT
CDR3 length: 19; clone size: many; D gene: TRBD1; J gene: TRBJ2-1; V gene: TRBV5-1; CDR3 protein: CASSLAWTMVRGSYNEQFF; CDR3 DNA: TGCGCCAGCAGCTTGGCCTGGACGATGGTCAGGGGGTCCTACAATGAGCAGTTCTTC
CDR3 length: 14; clone size: many; D gene: .; J gene: TRBJ2-6; V gene: TRBV6-5; CDR3 protein: CASRHNSGANVLTF; CDR3 DNA: TGTGCCAGCAGACACAATTCTGGGGCCAACGTCCTGACTTTC
CDR3 length: 15; clone size: .; D gene: TRBD2; J gene: TRBJ2-2; V gene: TRBV5-1; CDR3 protein: CASSTSGGHTGELFF; CDR3 DNA: TGCGCCAGCAGCACTAGCGGGGGCCACACCGGGGAGCTGTTTTTT
CDR3 length: 11; clone size: few; D gene: .; J gene: TRBJ1-4; V gene: TRBV5-8; CDR3 protein: CASSLWEKLFF; CDR3 DNA: TGTGCCAGCAGCCTTTGGGAAAAACTGTTTTTT
CDR3 length: 16; clone size: many; D gene: TRBD1; J gene: TRBJ2-6; V gene: TRBV28; CDR3 protein: CASSLWTGDGANVLTF; CDR3 DNA: TGTGCCAGCAGTTTATGGACAGGGGACGGGGCCAACGTCCTGACTTTC
CDR3 length: 17; clone size: many; D gene: TRBD1; J gene: TRBJ1-5; V gene: TRBV18; CDR3 protein: CASSPNVGQVSNQPQHF; CDR3 DNA: TGTGCCAGCTCACCAAATGTAGGACAGGTTAGCAATCAGCCCCAGCATTTT
CDR3 length: 15; clone size: few; D gene: .; J gene: TRBJ2-2; V gene: TRBV11-2; CDR3 protein: CASSLDVLHTGELFF; CDR3 DNA: TGTGCCAGCAGCTTAGACGTACTACACACCGGGGAGCTGTTTTTT
CDR3 length: 15; clone size: few; D gene: .; J gene: TRBJ1-1; V gene: TRBV6-6; CDR3 protein: CASSYHLGRDTEAFF; CDR3 DNA: TGTGCCAGCAGTTACCACCTTGGCAGGGACACTGAAGCTTTCTTT
CDR3 length: 13; clone size: few; D gene: .; J gene: TRBJ1-3; V gene: TRBV3-1; CDR3 protein: CASSHLNGNTIYF; CDR3 DNA: TGTGCCAGCAGCCACCTCAACGGAAACACCATATATTTT
CDR3 length: 17; clone size: many; D gene: TRBD1; J gene: TRBJ1-1; V gene: TRBV7-9; CDR3 protein: CASSLYRMGQMNTEAFF; CDR3 DNA: TGTGCCAGCAGCTTATATCGTATGGGACAGATGAACACTGAAGCTTTCTTT
CDR3 length: 13; clone size: .; D gene: .; J gene: TRBJ1-6; V gene: TRBV7-6; CDR3 protein: CASSSTRDPPLHF; CDR3 DNA: TGTGCCAGCAGCTCAACTCGGGACCCACCCCTCCACTTT